This passage covers 28 T cell receptor beta chains from one sample sequenced in a study of vaccination effects on CD4 cells after COVID-19. Peptide-pool stimulation followed by sequencing identified expanded antigen-specific CD4+ clonotypes in the ViraFEST assay. When roughly eleven days of culture had elapsed, CD4+ T cells were isolated. Participants were given two doses of BNT162b2 or mRNA-1273 vaccine. Their target antigens are unknown. The protocol was immunoSEQ multiplex PCR, while the TCRdb copy is restricted to in-frame clones and leaves out a portion. The table has tens of thousands of clones, about 79% seen once. Here the sequenced sample was CD4+ T cells from PBMCs cultured with SARS-CoV-2 spike peptides, taken after COVID-19 vaccination. The receptors here all came from a human donor who received a COVID-19 vaccine. Some clones in this sample may be carry-over from other donors' samples.

V and J are TRBV3-1 (or the pseudogene TRBV3-2) and TRBJ2-3, with unresolved D. V was clipped by 0 bases and J by 0 bases, with 13 bases between them. This CDR3 has 17 residues. Germline V gives CDR1 LGHDT, CDR2 YNNKEL (reference sequence). CDR3 protein: CASSQDWALTSTDTQYF. CDR3 coding DNA: TGTGCCAGCAGCCAAGATTGGGCTTTGACTAGCACAGATACGCAGTATTTT.

The chain carries TRBV30 and TRBJ1-2, with a possible D match to TRBD1 (6 bases). CDR1 is GTSNPN and CDR2 is SVGIG in the germline V gene (reference sequence). The ends were cut back, 6 bases at V and 0 bases at J, with 17 bases in the middle. The CDR3 is 15 residues long. This chain's CDR3 is CACMIDRRANYGYTF. DNA of the CDR3: TGTGCCTGCATGATCGACAGGCGAGCTAACTATGGCTACACCTTC. Drawing the rest from reference TRBV30 and TRBJ1-2, the complete variable domain is SQTIHQWPATLVQPVGSPLSLECTVEGTSNPNLYWYRQAAGRGLQLLFYSVGIGQISSEVPQNLSASRPQDRQFILSSKKLLLSDSGFYLCACMIDRRANYGYTFGSGTRLTVV.

The rearrangement links TRBV5-6 to TRBJ2-5; 14 nucleotides match TRBD2. This CDR3 has 17 residues. The junction had 8 bases not matched to a gene; V was cut back by 4 bases and J by 3 bases. Germline V gives CDR1 SGHDT, CDR2 YYEEEE. CDR3: CASSTSLTSGGEETQYF. The CDR3 nucleotides read TGTGCCAGCAGCACTTCCTTGACTAGCGGGGGGGAAGAGACCCAGTACTTC.

The genes are TRBV12-3 or TRBV12-4 and TRBJ1-6, with D perhaps matching TRBD1 (5 bases). The CDR3 runs to 13 residues. V was clipped by 6 bases and J by 7 bases, with 10 bases between them. The CDR3, as DNA: TGTGCCAGCAGGGGGGGATCCAATTCACCCCTCCACTTT. Amino acids: CASRGGSNSPLHF.

This sequence joins TRBV19 and TRBJ1-1, with 8 bases lining up with TRBD1. The CDR3 spans 17 residues. Trimming took 6 bases from V and 0 from J; bases not matched to a gene: 12. CDR1 and CDR2 from the germline V gene are LNHDA and SQIVND (reference sequence). CDR3 region: CASRPHGTGDLNTEAFF. The DNA of the CDR3 is TGTGCCAGTAGGCCCCACGGGACAGGAGATTTGAACACTGAAGCTTTCTTT.

This rearrangement joins TRBV6-1 to TRBJ2-7, with TRBD1 matching over 7 bases. Germline loops: CDR1 MNHNS, CDR2 SASEGT. This CDR3 region has 14 residues. The trim removed 2 bases at V and 9 bases at J, leaving 10 bases unmatched. CDR3 region: CASSEYPGQWGQYV. The CDR3, as DNA: TGTGCCAGCAGTGAATATCCGGGACAGTGGGGGCAGTACGTC.

This chain connects TRBV9 to TRBJ2-5; 9 bases are shared with TRBD1. The CDR3 sequence is 14 residues long. Trimming at V came to 4 bases and at J to 5 bases, leaving 6 bases not matched to a gene. Germline-derived CDR1 and CDR2 are SGDLS and YYNGEE. CDR3 bases: TGTGCCAGCAGCCTTACAGGGGGCAGGGAGACCCAGTACTTC. Translation: CASSLTGGRETQYF.

The chain joins TRBV18 to TRBJ1-1; D is unresolved. Germline CDR1 is KGHSH and CDR2 is LQKENI. The CDR3 consists of 14 residues. Trimming cost V 2 bases and J 0 bases, with 7 bases left between them. CDR3 sequence reads: CASSPGHMNTEAFF. The CDR3 DNA is TGTGCCAGCTCACCAGGTCACATGAACACTGAAGCTTTCTTT.

The chain carries TRBV2 and TRBJ2-4, with TRBD2 matching 8 bases. Germline V gene sequence: CDR1 SNHLY, CDR2 FYNNEI. This CDR3 has 13 residues. V gave up 4 bases and J gave up 6 bases; unmatched junction bases: 2. The CDR3 sequence: CASSGTSGNIQYF. The CDR3 DNA reads TGTGCCAGCAGTGGAACTAGCGGAAACATTCAGTACTTC.

The CDR3 nucleotides read TGTGCCAGCAGGCCGACACCAACGAACACCGGGGAGCTGTTTTTT. The encoded protein is CASRPTPTNTGELFF. The chain uses TRBV7-2 and TRBJ2-2; D gene uncertain. Germline-derived CDR1 and CDR2 are SGHTA and FQGNSA. V lost 6 bases, J lost 0 bases, and 11 bases lay in between. The CDR3 consists of 15 residues.

The chain has TRBV25-1 and TRBJ1-1, with D unresolved. The CDR3 loop spans 13 amino acids. V lost 5 bases and J lost 1, with 8 bases in between. Germline CDR1 MGHDK, CDR2 SYGVNS. For the CDR3, the DNA is TGTGCCAGCAGTAACGGGTGGAACACTGAAGCTTTCTTT. Protein: CASSNGWNTEAFF.

This sequence joins TRBV5-8 and TRBJ2-3; no firm D call. Germline V gives CDR1 SGHTS, CDR2 YDEGEE. Trimming removed 0 bases at V and 4 bases at J, with 9 bases between. The CDR3 covers 14 residues. The CDR3 loop reads CASSLETGADTQYF. The CDR3 DNA reads TGTGCCAGCAGCTTGGAGACTGGGGCAGATACGCAGTATTTT.

This chain joins TRBV6-1 and TRBJ1-5; D is uncertain. Germline CDR1 MNHNS, CDR2 SASEGT. CDR3 length equals 14 residues. Trimming took off 1 base at V and 2 bases at J, with 6 bases between the two ends. In DNA, the CDR3 is TGTGCCAGCAGTGAAGTGGTCGGCAATCAGCCCCAGCATTTT. Its protein product is CASSEVVGNQPQHF.

The chain is built from TRBV18 and TRBJ1-6, with 7 bases matching TRBD1. CDR1 and CDR2 from the germline V gene are KGHSH and LQKENI. There are 15 residues in the CDR3. The V and J ends lost 3 bases and 10 bases, in that order; junction bases with no gene match: 9. The CDR3 DNA reads TGTGCCAGCTCACCTCCGACAGGGAAGGGCTCACCCCTCCACTTT. Translated, it gives CASSPPTGKGSPLHF.

This clone occurred once. The CDR3 coding sequence is TGTGCCAGCAGTTACAGGGATAACACTGAAGCTTTCTTT. Translated: CASSYRDNTEAFF. This chain connects TRBV2 to TRBJ1-1; TRBD1 is a possible D gene (6 bases). Germline loops: CDR1 SNHLY, CDR2 FYNNEI. V was cut by 5 bases and J by 2 bases, with 9 bases left in between. The CDR3 spans 13 residues.

The rearrangement joins TRBV19 to TRBJ1-6, with D possibly TRBD1 on 6 matching bases. Trimming pared 6 bases from V and 6 bases from J, leaving 18 bases between. The length of the CDR3 is 16 residues. Germline V gene lookup returns CDR1 LNHDA and CDR2 SQIVND (reference sequence). The CDR3 region is CASREGRGFFNSPLHF. The CDR3 DNA reads as TGTGCCAGTAGGGAGGGCAGGGGATTCTTTAATTCACCCCTCCACTTT. Combining the CDR3 with reference TRBV19 and TRBJ1-6 gives the whole variable domain DGGITQSPKYLFRKEGQNVTLSCEQNLNHDAMYWYRQDPGQGLRLIYYSQIVNDFQKGDIAEGYSVSREKKESFPLTVTSAQKNPTAFYLCASREGRGFFNSPLHFGNGTRLTVT.

This clone was recorded only once. This chain joins TRBV6-5 and TRBJ1-1; 7 positions agree with TRBD1. Per the germline V gene, CDR1 is MNHEY and CDR2 is SVGAGI. The V segment lost 6 bases and the J segment 4 bases; nucleotides outside the gene matches: 11. CDR3 length: 15 amino acids. The CDR3 is CASRPIQGEGTEAFF. Written as DNA, the CDR3 is TGTGCCAGCAGGCCGATCCAGGGGGAAGGCACTGAAGCTTTCTTT.

The J gene is TRBJ1-1, the V gene TRBV10-2, with 7 bases fitting TRBD1. Per the germline V gene, CDR1 is WSHSY and CDR2 is SAAADI. V gave up 2 bases and J gave up 1 base; unmatched junction bases: 4. The CDR3 loop spans 15 amino acids. CDR3 region: CASSEMGQRNTEAFF. The CDR3 DNA reads TGCGCCAGCAGTGAGATGGGACAGAGGAACACTGAAGCTTTCTTT.

This clone was seen only once. The chain combines TRBV5-1 with TRBJ2-3, with TRBD2 matching over 11 bases. CDR3 length: 17 amino acids. J was trimmed by 0 bases and V by 4 bases; bases with no gene match: 7. Germline V gives CDR1 SGHRS, CDR2 YFSETQ. CDR3 residues: CASSPGTSGYSTDTQYF. For the CDR3, the DNA is TGCGCCAGCAGCCCCGGGACTAGCGGATATAGCACAGATACGCAGTATTTT.

This sequence joins TRBV9 and TRBJ2-3; TRBD2 aligns across 10 bases. Germline loops: CDR1 SGDLS, CDR2 YYNGEE. The V segment lost 4 bases and the J segment 4 bases; nucleotides outside the gene matches: 6. The CDR3 consists of 15 residues. The CDR3 region has the DNA TGTGCCAGCAGCAGAACTAGCGGGGCCCCAGATACGCAGTATTTT. Translating gives CASSRTSGAPDTQYF. The whole variable domain, filled in from reference TRBV9 and TRBJ2-3, reads DSGVTQTPKHLITATGQRVTLRCSPRSGDLSVYWYQQSLDQGLQFLIQYYNGEERAKGNILERFSAQQFPDLHSELNLSSLELGDSALYFCASSRTSGAPDTQYFGPGTRLTVL.

The V call is TRBV7-2, the J call TRBJ2-2; D not certain. With 5 bases removed from V and 6 bases from J, the gap between germline ends came to 10 bases. CDR1 is SGHTA, CDR2 FQGNSA, per germline. This CDR3 has 13 amino acids. CDR3 bases: TGTGCCAGCAGCGCCCGGTTCCCCGGGGAGCTGTTTTTT. The encoded protein is CASSARFPGELFF. Full variable domain (remainder filled in from reference TRBV7-2 and TRBJ2-2): GAGVSQSPSNKVTEKGKDVELRCDPISGHTALYWYRQSLGQGLEFLIYFQGNSAPDKSGLPSDRFSAERTGGSVSTLTIQRTQQEDSAVYLCASSARFPGELFFGEGSRLTVL.

The rearrangement links TRBV28 to TRBJ1-5; D is undetermined. This CDR3 is built from 12 residues. The germline V gene has CDR1 MDHEN and CDR2 SYDVKM. Trimming took off 6 bases at V and 8 bases at J, with 11 bases between the two ends. This CDR3 reads CASRSSQEPQHF. CDR3 sequence (DNA): TGTGCCAGCAGGTCTAGTCAGGAGCCCCAGCATTTT.

The chain uses TRBV9 and TRBJ2-2; 14 nucleotides line up with TRBD2. Trimming removed 1 base from V and 0 bases from J; junction bases left unmatched: 2. Germline values: CDR1 SGDLS, CDR2 YYNGEE. The CDR3 is 18 amino acids. CDR3 nucleotide sequence: TGTGCCAGCAGCGTAAAGGGACTAGCGGGGGCGAACACCGGGGAGCTGTTTTTT. Amino acid sequence: CASSVKGLAGANTGELFF.

V and J are TRBV6-5 and TRBJ1-1, with D maybe TRBD1 (6 bases). CDR3 size: 14 residues. Trimming stripped 5 bases from V and 0 bases from J, with 10 bases between. CDR1 MNHEY and CDR2 SVGAGI come from the germline V gene. The CDR3 is CASSRRQVNTEAFF. CDR3 nucleotides: TGTGCCAGCAGTCGTCGACAGGTGAACACTGAAGCTTTCTTT.

The chain is built from TRBV3-1 (or the pseudogene TRBV3-2) and TRBJ2-5; 11 bases are shared with TRBD2. The CDR3 length is 15 residues. Trimming removed 3 bases from V and 5 bases from J; junction bases left unmatched: 5. Germline CDR1 and CDR2: LGHDT and YNNKEL (reference sequence). The CDR3 sequence is CASSQIPSGGETQYF. The CDR3 nucleotides read TGTGCCAGCAGCCAGATCCCTAGCGGGGGGGAGACCCAGTACTTC.

The chain joins TRBV12-3 or TRBV12-4 to TRBJ1-1; 7 nucleotides align to TRBD1. There are 12 residues in the CDR3. With 5 bases clipped from V and 11 bases from J, the junction kept 8 bases outside the gene matches. The CDR3 DNA follows: TGTGCCAGCAGTCCACAGGGGTTCGAGGCTTTCTTT. Translation: CASSPQGFEAFF.

This sequence joins TRBV7-9 and TRBJ1-3, with 10 bases identical to TRBD1. The junction had 18 bases not matched to a gene; V was cut back by 7 bases and J by 0 bases. This CDR3 is built from 20 residues. Germline CDR1 SEHNR, CDR2 FQNEAQ (reference sequence). CDR3 in amino acids: CASTPSPWDRGQSSGNTIYF. The CDR3 bases are TGTGCCAGCACCCCATCTCCTTGGGACAGGGGACAATCCTCTGGAAACACCATATATTTT.

The chain is built from TRBV25-1 and TRBJ1-2; D is unresolved. Germline V gives CDR1 MGHDK, CDR2 SYGVNS. The CDR3 totals 14 residues. Trimming stripped 1 base from V and 4 bases from J, with 10 bases between. CDR3 sequence (DNA): TGTGCCAGCAGTGAATTAGGAGTGCGCTATGGCTACACCTTC. It specifies CASSELGVRYGYTF.